This is a list of T cell receptor beta chains from one sample in a study of blood T cell repertoires in COVID-19. TCRdb keeps only in-frame clones here, not all; method: immunoSEQ multiplex PCR. The sample consists of 110,000 or so clones, 75% to 90% of them appearing once. Sequencing was performed on peripheral blood. The receptors originated from an older woman with COVID-19, enrolled during active disease. Each CDR3 is given with its conserved first and last residue. D genes are given only for firm matches. Part of the rows lack a size; the others show once, few, many or a class for expanded clones.

d_gene	v_gene	abundance	j_gene	CDR3aa	CDR3nt
-	TRBV3-1/TRBV3-2	-	TRBJ2-5	CASSPPLQETQYF	TGTGCCAGCAGCCCCCCCCTCCAAGAGACCCAGTACTTC
-	TRBV4-1	-	TRBJ1-1	CASSQQGSGNTEAFF	TGCGCCAGCAGCCAGCAGGGGAGTGGGAACACTGAAGCTTTCTTT
-	TRBV29-1	-	TRBJ2-1	CSVDRGVSEQFF	TGCAGCGTTGACAGGGGAGTCAGTGAGCAGTTCTTC
-	TRBV9	-	TRBJ1-1	CASSAGGLNTEAFF	TGTGCCAGCAGCGCCGGGGGGCTGAACACTGAAGCTTTCTTT
-	TRBV7-8	-	TRBJ1-4	CASSPPEGEKLFF	TGTGCCAGCAGCCCCCCAGAGGGTGAAAAACTGTTTTTT
-	TRBV28	-	TRBJ2-1	CASGGLNNYNEQFF	TGTGCCAGCGGGGGACTTAACAACTACAATGAGCAGTTCTTC
-	TRBV18	-	TRBJ2-5	CASSPSAEREKTQYF	TGTGCCAGCTCACCCTCCGCCGAGAGGGAAAAGACCCAGTACTTC
TRBD1	TRBV6-5	-	TRBJ1-1	CASSWTGDPIAEAFF	TGTGCCAGCAGTTGGACAGGGGACCCTATCGCTGAAGCTTTCTTT
TRBD1	TRBV9	-	TRBJ1-3	CASSPRTGESAIYF	TGTGCCAGCAGCCCCAGGACAGGGGAAAGTGCCATATATTTT
TRBD1	TRBV27	few	TRBJ1-2	CASSLKGADYGYTF	TGTGCCAGCAGTTTAAAGGGGGCGGACTATGGCTACACCTTC
TRBD2	TRBV5-1	few	TRBJ2-5	CASSPGLAGVETQYF	TGCGCCAGCAGCCCGGGACTAGCGGGGGTGGAGACCCAGTACTTC
-	TRBV14	-	TRBJ1-2	CASSRNWGSSNYGYTF	TGTGCCAGCAGCCGAAACTGGGGCAGCTCCAACTATGGCTACACCTTC
-	TRBV10-3	-	TRBJ2-4	CAISESATTSAKNIQYF	TGTGCCATCAGTGAGTCGGCTACTACTAGCGCCAAAAACATTCAGTACTTC
TRBD2	TRBV2	-	TRBJ2-1	CASSEWRSGGSSYNEQFF	TGTGCCAGCAGTGAGTGGAGGAGCGGGGGGAGCTCCTACAATGAGCAGTTCTTC
TRBD1	TRBV12-3/TRBV12-4	-	TRBJ1-2	CASSSTGRYGYTF	TGTGCCAGCAGTTCGACAGGGCGCTATGGCTACACCTTC
TRBD1	TRBV7-2	-	TRBJ1-2	CASSLDRANYGYTF	TGTGCCAGCAGCTTGGACAGGGCGAACTATGGCTACACCTTC
-	TRBV6-6	-	TRBJ2-7	CASREGSEYEQYF	TGTGCCAGCAGAGAGGGATCGGAATACGAGCAGTACTTC
-	TRBV4-1	-	TRBJ1-2	CASSQGRWQDYGYTF	TGCGCCAGCAGCCAAGGACGGTGGCAGGACTATGGCTACACCTTC
TRBD1	TRBV25-1	-	TRBJ2-3	CASRRDRGVGTQYF	TGTGCCAGCAGGAGGGACAGAGGGGTTGGTACGCAGTATTTT
-	TRBV4-2	-	TRBJ2-7	CASSPYRDNSYEQYF	TGTGCCAGCAGCCCCTATCGGGACAACTCCTACGAGCAGTACTTC
-	TRBV11-3	-	TRBJ1-1	CASSLGAGNTEAFF	TGTGCCAGCAGCTTAGGGGCAGGGAACACTGAAGCTTTCTTT
TRBD1	TRBV5-1	-	TRBJ2-1	CASSVGQGDEQFF	TGCGCCAGCAGCGTAGGACAGGGGGATGAGCAGTTCTTC
TRBD2	TRBV7-8	-	TRBJ2-1	CASSEGLAYEQFF	TGTGCCAGCAGCGAGGGACTAGCCTATGAGCAGTTCTTC
-	TRBV5-1	-	TRBJ2-1	CASSAAGSYNEQFF	TGCGCCAGCAGCGCTGCGGGATCCTACAATGAGCAGTTCTTC
TRBD2	TRBV7-8	-	TRBJ2-3	CASSLLGLAGAGRVDTQYF	TGTGCCAGCAGCTTACTAGGACTAGCGGGAGCGGGGCGGGTAGATACGCAGTATTTT
-	TRBV10-2	-	TRBJ2-6	CASSEGLSSGANVLTF	TGCGCCAGCAGTGAGGGCCTCTCCTCTGGGGCCAACGTCCTGACTTTC
-	TRBV18	-	TRBJ1-1	CASSPTRLGESEAFF	TGTGCCAGCTCACCGACACGATTAGGGGAAAGCGAAGCTTTCTTT
TRBD1	TRBV3-1/TRBV3-2	once	TRBJ2-7	CASSLMAGTGNYEQYF	TGTGCCAGCAGCCTAATGGCCGGGACAGGTAACTACGAGCAGTACTTC
TRBD2	TRBV7-6	many	TRBJ2-1	CASSLRTSGGAWYNEQFF	TGTGCCAGCAGCTTAAGGACTAGCGGGGGGGCGTGGTACAATGAGCAGTTCTTC
TRBD2	TRBV4-3	-	TRBJ2-3	CASSQPGSGGYTDTQYF	TGCGCCAGCAGCCAACCAGGGTCGGGGGGGTATACAGATACGCAGTATTTT
-	TRBV10-3	once	TRBJ2-5	CAISVSSDQETQYF	TGTGCCATCAGTGTGAGCAGCGACCAAGAGACCCAGTACTTC
-	TRBV10-1	-	TRBJ2-2	CASSDAKQGYTGELFF	TGCGCCAGCAGTGACGCAAAACAGGGCTACACCGGGGAGCTGTTTTTT
TRBD1	TRBV18	-	TRBJ2-1	CASSVTGTVNEQFF	TGTGCCAGCTCAGTTACCGGGACAGTCAATGAGCAGTTCTTC
TRBD1	TRBV15	-	TRBJ1-1	CATSRPGTGKAFF	TGTGCCACCAGCAGGCCCGGGACAGGCAAAGCTTTCTTT
-	TRBV25-1	-	TRBJ2-5	CASSESFPEETQYF	TGTGCCAGCAGTGAGTCGTTCCCGGAAGAGACCCAGTACTTC
TRBD1	TRBV5-1	-	TRBJ1-2	CASSSRTGGPYGYTF	TGCGCCAGCAGCTCCCGGACAGGGGGCCCGTATGGCTACACCTTC
-	TRBV15	-	TRBJ1-2	CATSRPTGMDGYTF	TGTGCCACCAGCAGACCAACAGGGATGGATGGCTACACCTTC
TRBD1	TRBV11-2	-	TRBJ1-2	CASSSGQGAINGYTF	TGTGCCAGCAGCTCGGGACAGGGGGCAATTAATGGCTACACCTTC
-	TRBV4-2	-	TRBJ1-1	CASSQADSENTEAFF	TGTGCCAGCAGCCAAGCTGACAGCGAGAACACTGAAGCTTTCTTT
TRBD1	TRBV11-2	-	TRBJ2-3	CASSPGDSLSYGTQYF	TGTGCCAGCAGCCCTGGGGACAGCCTGTCCTATGGTACGCAGTATTTT
-	TRBV27	-	TRBJ2-7	CASRKNLQGRYEQYF	TGTGCCAGCCGAAAAAATTTGCAGGGGCGCTACGAGCAGTACTTC
-	TRBV7-2	-	TRBJ1-2	CASSLGQNYGYTF	TGTGCCAGCAGCTTAGGACAGAACTATGGCTACACCTTC
-	TRBV15	once	TRBJ2-2	CATSRDLRKRNTGELFF	TGTGCCACCAGCAGAGATCTGAGGAAGAGGAACACCGGGGAGCTGTTTTTT